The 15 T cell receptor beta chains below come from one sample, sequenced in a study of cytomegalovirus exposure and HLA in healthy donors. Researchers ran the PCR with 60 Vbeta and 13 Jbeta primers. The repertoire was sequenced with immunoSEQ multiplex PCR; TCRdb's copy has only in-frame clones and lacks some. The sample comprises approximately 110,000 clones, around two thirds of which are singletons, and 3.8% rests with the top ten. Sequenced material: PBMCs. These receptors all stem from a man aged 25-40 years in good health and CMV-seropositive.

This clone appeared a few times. CDR3 loop: CASSLFSEETQYF. The CDR3, as DNA: TGCGCCAGCAGCTTGTTCAGCGAAGAGACCCAGTACTTC. The chain couples TRBV5-1 to TRBJ2-5; no reliable D call. CDR3 length: 13 residues. The V gene's germline CDR1 is SGHRS and CDR2 YFSETQ. The V end lost 1 base, the J end lost 3 bases, and 7 bases lay between the germline ends.

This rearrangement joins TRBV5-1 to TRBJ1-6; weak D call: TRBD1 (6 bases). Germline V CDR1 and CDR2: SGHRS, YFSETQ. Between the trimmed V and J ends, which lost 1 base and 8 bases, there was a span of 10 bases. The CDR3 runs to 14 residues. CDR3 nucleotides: TGCGCCAGCAGCTTGAAAGGGGGGGATTCACCCCTCCACTTT. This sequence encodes CASSLKGGDSPLHF. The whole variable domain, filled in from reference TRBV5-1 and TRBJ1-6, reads KAGVTQTPRYLIKTRGQQVTLSCSPISGHRSVSWYQQTPGQGLQFLFEYFSETQRNKGNFPGRFSGRQFSNSRSEMNVSTLELGDSALYLCASSLKGGDSPLHFGNGTRLTVT.

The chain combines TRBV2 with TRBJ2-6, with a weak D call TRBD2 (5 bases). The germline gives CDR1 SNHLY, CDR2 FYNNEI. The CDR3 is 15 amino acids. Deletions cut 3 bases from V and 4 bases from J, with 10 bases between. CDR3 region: CASSDVPGGANVLTF. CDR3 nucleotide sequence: TGTGCCAGCAGTGATGTCCCGGGAGGGGCCAACGTCCTGACTTTC.

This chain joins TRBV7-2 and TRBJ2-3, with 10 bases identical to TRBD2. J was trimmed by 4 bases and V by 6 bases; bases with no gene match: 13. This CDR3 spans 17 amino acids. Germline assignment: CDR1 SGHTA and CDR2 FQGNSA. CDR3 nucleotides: TGTGCCAGCAGTCTATCGAGGAGCGGGGGGGTTTCAGATACGCAGTATTTT. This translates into CASSLSRSGGVSDTQYF.

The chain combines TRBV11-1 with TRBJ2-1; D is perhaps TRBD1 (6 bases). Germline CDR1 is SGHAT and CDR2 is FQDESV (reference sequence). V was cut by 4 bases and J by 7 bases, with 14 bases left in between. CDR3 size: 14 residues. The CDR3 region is CASSSLRGGNEQFF. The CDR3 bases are TGTGCCAGCAGCTCGCTGCGAGGGGGAAATGAGCAGTTCTTC.

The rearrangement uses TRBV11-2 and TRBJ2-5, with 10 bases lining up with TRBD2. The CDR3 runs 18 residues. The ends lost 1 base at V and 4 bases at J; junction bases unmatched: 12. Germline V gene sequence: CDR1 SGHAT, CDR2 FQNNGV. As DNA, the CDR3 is TGTGCCAGCAGCTTAGGTCTAGCGGGGGAGGGTAGGGGAGAGACCCAGTACTTC. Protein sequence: CASSLGLAGEGRGETQYF.

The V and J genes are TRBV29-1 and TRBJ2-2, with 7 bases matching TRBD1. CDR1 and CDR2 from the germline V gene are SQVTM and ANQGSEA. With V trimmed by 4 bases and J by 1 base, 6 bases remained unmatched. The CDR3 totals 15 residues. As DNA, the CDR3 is TGCAGCGTTGCTGGACAGGAATTGAACACCGGGGAGCTGTTTTTT. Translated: CSVAGQELNTGELFF.

CDR3 DNA: TGTGCCAGCTCACGCCTCAGGGACTTCCAAGAGACCCAGTACTTC. Amino acid sequence: CASSRLRDFQETQYF. The chain combines TRBV18 with TRBJ2-5; the D gene is possibly TRBD2 (6 bases). The CDR3 totals 15 residues. Per the germline V gene, CDR1 is KGHSH and CDR2 is LQKENI. Trimming took 4 bases from V and 1 from J, leaving 13 bases between them.

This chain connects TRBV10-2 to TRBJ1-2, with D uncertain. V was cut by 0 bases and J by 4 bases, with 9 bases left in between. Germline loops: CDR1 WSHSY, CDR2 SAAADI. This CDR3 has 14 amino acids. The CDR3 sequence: CASSESNGVYGYTF. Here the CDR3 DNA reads TGCGCCAGCAGTGAGTCTAACGGGGTCTATGGCTACACCTTC.

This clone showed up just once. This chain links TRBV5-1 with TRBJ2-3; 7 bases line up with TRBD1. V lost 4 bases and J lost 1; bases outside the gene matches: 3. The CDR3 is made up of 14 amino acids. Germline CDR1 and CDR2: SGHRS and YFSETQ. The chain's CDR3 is CASSRDSGTDTQYF. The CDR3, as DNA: TGCGCCAGCAGCCGGGACAGCGGCACAGATACGCAGTATTTT. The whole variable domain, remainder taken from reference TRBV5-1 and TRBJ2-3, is KAGVTQTPRYLIKTRGQQVTLSCSPISGHRSVSWYQQTPGQGLQFLFEYFSETQRNKGNFPGRFSGRQFSNSRSEMNVSTLELGDSALYLCASSRDSGTDTQYFGPGTRLTVL.

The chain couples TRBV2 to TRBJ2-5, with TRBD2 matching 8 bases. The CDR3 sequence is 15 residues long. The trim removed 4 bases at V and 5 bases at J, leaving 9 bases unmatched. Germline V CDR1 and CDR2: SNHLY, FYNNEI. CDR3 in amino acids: CASSVDGGAGETQYF. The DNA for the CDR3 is TGTGCCAGCAGTGTCGACGGGGGGGCGGGGGAGACCCAGTACTTC.

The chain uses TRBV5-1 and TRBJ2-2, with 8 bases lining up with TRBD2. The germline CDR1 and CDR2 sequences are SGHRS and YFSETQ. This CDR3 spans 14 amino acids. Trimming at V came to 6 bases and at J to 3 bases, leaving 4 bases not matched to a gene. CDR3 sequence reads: CASTVAGYTGELFF. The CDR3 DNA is TGCGCCAGCACCGTAGCGGGGTACACCGGGGAGCTGTTTTTT. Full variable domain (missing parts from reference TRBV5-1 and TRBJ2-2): KAGVTQTPRYLIKTRGQQVTLSCSPISGHRSVSWYQQTPGQGLQFLFEYFSETQRNKGNFPGRFSGRQFSNSRSEMNVSTLELGDSALYLCASTVAGYTGELFFGEGSRLTVL.

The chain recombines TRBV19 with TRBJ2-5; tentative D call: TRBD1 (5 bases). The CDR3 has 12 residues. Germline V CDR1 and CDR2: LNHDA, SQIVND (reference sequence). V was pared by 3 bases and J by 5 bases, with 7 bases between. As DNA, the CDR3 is TGTGCCAGTAGTATCCCAGGGGAGACCCAGTACTTC. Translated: CASSIPGETQYF.

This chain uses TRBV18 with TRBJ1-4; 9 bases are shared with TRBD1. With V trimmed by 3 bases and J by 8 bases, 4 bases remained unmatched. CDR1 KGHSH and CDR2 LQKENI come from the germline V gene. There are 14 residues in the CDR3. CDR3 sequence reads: CASSPGTGLEKLFF. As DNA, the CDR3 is TGTGCCAGCTCACCCGGGACAGGGCTCGAAAAACTGTTTTTT. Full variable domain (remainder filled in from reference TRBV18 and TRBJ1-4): NAGVMQNPRHLVRRRGQEARLRCSPMKGHSHVYWYRQLPEEGLKFMVYLQKENIIDESGMPKERFSAEFPKEGPSILRIQQVVRGDSAAYFCASSPGTGLEKLFFGSGTQLSVL.

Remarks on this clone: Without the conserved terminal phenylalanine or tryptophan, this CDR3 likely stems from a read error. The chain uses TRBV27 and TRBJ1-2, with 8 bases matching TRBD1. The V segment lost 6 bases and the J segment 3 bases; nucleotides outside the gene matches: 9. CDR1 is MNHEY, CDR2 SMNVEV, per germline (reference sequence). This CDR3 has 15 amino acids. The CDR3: CASRPRQGLDYGYTL. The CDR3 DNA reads TGTGCCAGCAGGCCCCGACAGGGGCTCGACTATGGCTACACCCTC.